This T cell receptor (beta chain) was obtained from a study of T-cell reconstitution after alpha-beta-depleted transplantation in children (dated by TCRdb to the mid-2010s). Background for the entire study: T-cell immune reconstitution after TCRalphabeta/CD19-depleted allogeneic hematopoietic cell transplantation in children was quantitatively tracked in the study by means of TCR repertoire profiling.

V is pared back by 5 bases and J by 2 bases, with 13 bases lying between the germline termini. Its CDR3 holds 14 amino acids, cysteine through phenylalanine. Left in the record is the CDR3 DNA by itself, 42 bases read in frame from the first base. CDR1 and CDR2 are read off the germline V gene (reference sequence) as SEHNR and FQNEAQ. The library was generated by PCR. For sequencing, an Illumina HiSeq 2500 was employed. TCR libraries were prepared with molecular barcoding, using unique molecular identifiers to normalize TCRbeta repertoire quantification. TCRdb ran its own pipeline on the public reads, namely fastp trimming at Q25 and MiXCR clone calling, and kept in-frame beta chains. Rows are unified per CDR3 protein, each entry keeping the most common DNA and genes. Present in this sample are 700,000 to 850,000 distinct CDR3 sequences, roughly 15% of which were seen just once. The ten largest clones capture roughly 5% of the sample.

The research as a whole found: In some patients, the high TCRbeta diversity seen at day 60 was put down to recipient T cells and intrathymic progenitors that had survived conditioning. Apparently early alphabetaT-cell count recovery about two months after transplant reportedly relied on only several hundred rapidly expanded clones derived from non-depleted graft cells. Over the following months the frequencies of hyperexpanded clones went down, and after one year T-cell counts and TCRbeta diversity were mostly credited to newly produced T cells.

This clonotype was observed a handful of times. Its binding antigen is unknown. Qualities for individual bases were not recorded, and no much larger clone is one base off. What the treatment or condition label conveys for this sample: allogeneic hematopoietic cell transplantation with graft depleted of TCRalphabeta T cells and CD19 B cells. Transplant recipients were children who received TCRalphabeta/CD19-depleted allogeneic hematopoietic cell grafts. Sequences were derived from PBMCs, mostly from graft donor cells, sampled 360 days after TCRalphabeta/CD19-depleted stem cell transplant. Recombination linked TRBV7-9 to TRBJ2-7; the D gene is not confidently resolved. The clonotype comes from a male patient under 18 who had a stem cell transplant for acute lymphoblastic leukemia, so the T cells may come from the graft donor. The CDR3 reads CASSPDPLTYEQYF. The nucleotides are TGTGCCAGCAGCCCGGACCCATTAACCTACGAGCAGTACTTC.